Following are 2 T cell receptor beta chains from one sample sequenced in a study of T-cell memory formation after mild COVID-19. Each CDR3 protein gets one entry after TCRdb re-called the 5' RACE reads with MiXCR. The profile shows some 150,000 distinct CDR3 sequences, under 30% of them singletons. Input material: PBMCs or a T cell subset sorted from them (not recorded which). The receptors were gathered from an adult woman who had mild COVID-19 (a few samples of this study predate the infection). Cell type and time point are not known.

This clonotype came up a few times. The genes are TRBV12-3 or TRBV12-4 and TRBJ2-7, with D perhaps TRBD1 (6 bases). The CDR3 loop spans 15 amino acids. Trimming shortened V by 6 bases and J by 0 bases, and 15 bases separated the two germline ends. CDR3 nucleotide sequence: TGTGCCAGCAGCCCTTGGACAGCGAGCTCCTACGAGCAGTACTTC. Residues: CASSPWTASSYEQYF.

The V gene is TRBV24-1, the J gene TRBJ1-1; 9 nucleotides align to TRBD1. Germline CDR1 reads KGHDR; CDR2 reads SFDVKD. The CDR3 loop spans 15 amino acids. After removal of 3 bases from V and 5 bases from J, the junction contained 6 bases not matched to a gene. CDR3 DNA: TGTGCCACCAGTGATCCACGGACAGGGGATACTGAAGCTTTCTTT. Amino acid sequence: CATSDPRTGDTEAFF.